This T cell receptor beta chain was sequenced for a study of T cells after posttransplantation cyclophosphamide. This clone is medium-sized (0.01 to 0.1%) by share. A marrow graft followed busulfan-fludarabine conditioning, with cyclophosphamide on days +3 and +4. Clones were sequenced by immunoSEQ multiplex PCR, and TCRdb holds only the in-frame ones, with some missing. The sample is made up of 2,000 to 2,500 clones, none counted only once. The TCR originated in a female patient aged 60 or older who received an allogeneic stem cell transplant from a related donor and was CMV-positive. Some T cells may be provided by the graft donor. The specimen was PBMCs, collected 86 days after allogeneic stem cell transplant with posttransplant cyclophosphamide.

CDR3 amino acids: CASSQTVVAGTGELFF. CDR3 DNA sequence: TGCGCCAGCAGCCAAACTGTGGTAGCGGGGACCGGGGAGCTGTTTTTT. The chain has TRBV4-3 and TRBJ2-2; 8 nucleotides match TRBD2. Trimming took 2 bases from V and 5 from J; bases not matched to a gene: 7. CDR3 size: 16 residues. The germline V gene has CDR1 LGHNA and CDR2 YSLEER.